This is a list of T cell receptor beta chains from one sample in a study of a mutant IDH1 vaccine in newly diagnosed glioma. The antigens of these receptors remain unknown. Generated by immunoSEQ multiplex PCR, the TCRdb table keeps only in-frame clones and is missing some. This table holds about 34,000 clones, just under 90% found once. Here the sequenced sample was PBMCs, taken from a glioma patient whose treatment included an IDH1 peptide vaccine. These receptors originate from a woman aged 30 to 39 with glioma. Both conserved end residues are part of each CDR3. D genes are given only for firm matches. Expanded clones are given a class, and other clones once, few, many or no size at all.

>TRBJ2-2|TRBV5-4|TRBD1|NA|14
TGTGCCAGCAGGGACAGGCCAGCCGCCGGGGAGCTGTTTTTT
CASRDRPAAGELFF
>TRBJ1-2|TRBV5-1|NA|NA|15
TGCGCCAGCAGCTTGGGAGGGGCCGGGGATTATGGCTACACCTTC
CASSLGGAGDYGYTF
>TRBJ1-2|TRBV5-6|NA|NA|14
TGTGCCAGCAGCTTGGGTGAAGTGGGCTATGGCTACACCTTC
CASSLGEVGYGYTF
>TRBJ2-3|TRBV10-1|NA|NA|14
TGCGCCAGCAGTGGCGAGGGCCTCACAGATACGCAGTATTTT
CASSGEGLTDTQYF
>TRBJ2-7|TRBV29-1|NA|NA|14
TGCAGCGTCGCTCCACAGGGAAGGGGATACGAGCAGTACTTC
CSVAPQGRGYEQYF
>TRBJ1-1|TRBV27|TRBD1|NA|17
TGTGCCAGCAGTTTAACTCGGGACAGCCAAATCAACACTGAAGCTTTCTTT
CASSLTRDSQINTEAFF
>TRBJ1-6|TRBV4-1|TRBD1|NA|15
TGCGCCAGCAGCCAGGCGGACAGGGGGCAGTCACCCCTCCACTTT
CASSQADRGQSPLHF
>TRBJ1-4|TRBV7-9|NA|NA|15
TGTGCCAGCAGCCAACACCTCGACTGGGAGGAAAAACTGTTTTTT
CASSQHLDWEEKLFF
>TRBJ2-2|TRBV6-5|NA|NA|14
TGTGCCAGCAACAAGGAGGGGTTCACCGGGGAGCTGTTTTTT
CASNKEGFTGELFF
>TRBJ1-4|TRBV7-9|NA|NA|15
TGTGCCAGCAGCTCCGGGACCATGGGCCCTGAAAAACTGTTTTTT
CASSSGTMGPEKLFF
>TRBJ1-6|TRBV19|NA|NA|15
TGTGCCAGTAGTAACAGGGTGGCTTATAATTCACCCCTCCACTTT
CASSNRVAYNSPLHF
>TRBJ1-1|TRBV6-5|NA|NA|14
TGTGCCAGCAGTTACGGACGGCGGAACACTGAAGCTTTCTTT
CASSYGRRNTEAFF
>TRBJ2-5|TRBV2|NA|NA|16
TGTGCCAGCATCCGGCCGTTGGCGCCGGGCCAAGAGACCCAGTACTTC
CASIRPLAPGQETQYF
>TRBJ1-5|TRBV15|NA|NA|15
TGTGCCACCAGCAGGAACAGGAATTGGAATCAGCCCCAGCATTTT
CATSRNRNWNQPQHF
>TRBJ1-2|TRBV6-5|TRBD1|NA|13
TGTGCCAGCAGCCCCGGGACAGGGGTAGGCTACACCTTC
CASSPGTGVGYTF
>TRBJ1-1|TRBV4-1|TRBD1|once|16
TGCGCCAGCAGCCCGGTGTTGGGCCGACAGGGCACTGAAGCTTTCTTT
CASSPVLGRQGTEAFF
>TRBJ2-5|TRBV2|NA|few|11
TGTGCCAGCAGTGATAGGGAGACCCAGTACTTC
CASSDRETQYF
>TRBJ1-1|TRBV9|NA|NA|15
TGTGCCAGCAGCGTAGACAAAGGGGGAAACACTGAAGCTTTCTTT
CASSVDKGGNTEAFF
>TRBJ2-1|TRBV9|NA|NA|13
TGTGCCAGCAGCGTAATTCCCGCCGATGAGCAGTTCTTC
CASSVIPADEQFF
>TRBJ1-5|TRBV4-1|TRBD1|NA|15
TGCGCCAGCAGCCAAGAGGACAGGGTATTTGAGCCCCAGCATTTT
CASSQEDRVFEPQHF
>TRBJ1-2|TRBV7-9|NA|NA|12
TGTGCCAGCAGTCCCAGGGTACATGGCTACACCTTC
CASSPRVHGYTF
>TRBJ1-6|TRBV6-4|NA|NA|13
TGTGCCAGCAGTGACGGTAAAAATTCACCCCTCCACTTT
CASSDGKNSPLHF
>TRBJ2-5|TRBV11-2|NA|few|19
TGTGCCAGCAGCCCGGGGGTGCGGGTTGCCGGATCCCAGGGGGAGACCCAGTACTTC
CASSPGVRVAGSQGETQYF
>TRBJ1-5|TRBV6-1|TRBD1|NA|14
TGTGCCAGCAGTCTCACAGGGGCCATTAAGCCCCAGCATTTT
CASSLTGAIKPQHF
>TRBJ1-1|TRBV20-1|NA|few|11
TGCAGTGCTACTGTGAACACTGAAGCTTTCTTT
CSATVNTEAFF
>TRBJ1-2|TRBV27|NA|NA|13
TGTGCCAGCAGTCCCACCCCACAGTATGGCTACACCTTC
CASSPTPQYGYTF
>TRBJ2-7|TRBV5-6|NA|NA|12
TGTGCCAGCAGCGGGGGAATCTACGAGCAGTACTTC
CASSGGIYEQYF
>TRBJ1-1|TRBV7-6|NA|NA|13
TGTGCCAGCAGACGCCAGGATCGAACTGAAGCTTTCTTT
CASRRQDRTEAFF
>TRBJ1-5|TRBV25-1|NA|NA|12
TGTGCCAGCAATACAGGGTACGAGCCCCAGCATTTT
CASNTGYEPQHF
>TRBJ1-2|TRBV19|NA|NA|15
TGTGCCAGTAGTGGGATGGCGAAGGGGGTCCCTGGCTACACCTTC
CASSGMAKGVPGYTF
>TRBJ2-5|TRBV4-1|TRBD2|NA|18
TGCGCCAGCAGCCAACTGGGTTGGGTTAGCGGGGGGCAAGAGACCCAGTACTTC
CASSQLGWVSGGQETQYF
>TRBJ2-5|TRBV15|TRBD2|NA|17
TGTGCCACCAGCAGAGATGTGATAGCGGGGAGCCAAGAGACCCAGTACTTC
CATSRDVIAGSQETQYF
>TRBJ1-3|TRBV30|NA|NA|13
TGTGCCTGGAGTGTATTATCGGGAAACACCATATATTTT
CAWSVLSGNTIYF
>TRBJ1-5|TRBV5-8|NA|NA|15
TGTGCCAGCAGCAGGTCCGGACAGCTAGATCAGCCCCAGCATTTT
CASSRSGQLDQPQHF
>TRBJ1-2|TRBV9|NA|NA|15
TGTGCCAGCAGCGGACGGCGGCCCGCTAACTATGGCTACACCTTC
CASSGRRPANYGYTF
>TRBJ2-1|TRBV6-5|NA|NA|13
TGTGCCAGCAGTTATGACAGATTTAATGAGCAGTTCTTC
CASSYDRFNEQFF
>TRBJ2-3|TRBV6-1|TRBD1|once|15
TGTGCCAGCAGTGATTGGCAGGGGGACACAGATACGCAGTATTTT
CASSDWQGDTDTQYF
>TRBJ2-2|TRBV30|NA|NA|14
TGTGCCTGGAGGGACCGGGACAACGGCGGGGAGCTGTTTTTT
CAWRDRDNGGELFF
>TRBJ1-6|TRBV19|NA|NA|15
TGTGCCAGTAGCTCCTTTGCCTGGGATGATTCACCCCTCCACTTT
CASSSFAWDDSPLHF
>TRBJ1-1|TRBV4-2|NA|NA|13
TGTGCCAGCAGCCAAGAACAGAACACTGAAGCTTTCTTT
CASSQEQNTEAFF
>TRBJ2-7|TRBV4-1|TRBD1|NA|14
TGCGCCAGCAGCTTGGACAGGGGGAGAGCCGAGCAGTACTTC
CASSLDRGRAEQYF
>TRBJ2-4|TRBV7-2|NA|few|13
TGTGCCAGCAGCTTATCAGCCAAAAACATTCAGTACTTC
CASSLSAKNIQYF
>TRBJ2-7|TRBV6-5|TRBD1|once|15
TGTGCCAGCAGCCCCCAGGGGGCTTCCCCCTACGAGCAGTACTTC
CASSPQGASPYEQYF
>TRBJ2-3|TRBV4-1|TRBD2|NA|17
TGCGCCAGCAGCCAAGATCTCGGAGCGGGGGGGCGAGATACGCAGTATTTT
CASSQDLGAGGRDTQYF
>TRBJ2-5|TRBV9|NA|NA|16
TGTGCCAGCAGCGTAACCCCGGGAGTAAAAGACGGGACCCAGTACTTC
CASSVTPGVKDGTQYF
>TRBJ1-4|TRBV7-9|TRBD1|NA|14
TGTGCCAGCAGCCCTGGACAGGGGGATGAAAAACTGTTTTTT
CASSPGQGDEKLFF
>TRBJ1-4|TRBV30|TRBD1|NA|14
TGTGCCTGGAGCGCCGGGACAGGGGATGAAAAACTGTTTTTT
CAWSAGTGDEKLFF
>TRBJ2-1|TRBV27|NA|NA|12
TGTGCCAGCAGTTTGGCGAACAATGAGCAGTTCTTC
CASSLANNEQFF
>TRBJ2-2|TRBV19|NA|NA|14
TGTGCCAGTAGTATAACAGGGTTGGGCGGGGAGCTGTTTTTT
CASSITGLGGELFF
>TRBJ1-2|TRBV20-1|NA|few|10
TGCAGTGCTCTTCGCGATGGCTACACCTTC
CSALRDGYTF
>TRBJ2-7|TRBV7-9|NA|NA|13
TGTGCCAGCGAGGAATCCCCCTTTTCCGAGCAGTACTTC
CASEESPFSEQYF